This TCR beta chain derives from a study of cytomegalovirus exposure and HLA in healthy donors. Healthy bone marrow donors made up the donor group. CDR1 is LNHDA and CDR2 is SQIVND in the germline V gene (reference sequence). Trimming at V came to 6 bases and at J to 0 bases, leaving 8 bases not matched to a gene. CDR3 length: 17 residues. The PCR had 60 Vbeta and 13 Jbeta primers. Assay used: immunoSEQ multiplex PCR; TCRdb lists only in-frame clones, some missing. The repertoire holds over 95,000 clones, with around three quarters as singletons. Sequenced material: PBMCs. The sequence came from a man aged 40-49 years in good health and CMV-seropositive. The V and J genes are TRBV19 and TRBJ2-2; 9 bases map to TRBD2. CDR3 sequence reads: CASSDGGGAANTGELFF. The CDR3 DNA sequence: TGTGCCAGTAGCGACGGCGGGGGGGCCGCGAACACCGGGGAGCTGTTTTTT.